Given below is one TCR beta chain in context. Under the authors' procedure: It was from reference gene primer amplification that nucleated cell counts were estimated. Libraries were prepared by immunoSEQ multiplex PCR; TCRdb keeps only in-frame clonotypes and omits some of them. D and trimming were read from the DNA, whereas the V and J calls and clone size are those reported in that table. This sample has over 100,000 clones, with 70% to 90% found just once. The CDR3 spans 14 residues. Trimming cost V 0 bases and J 4 bases, with 9 bases left between them. CDR1 is SGHDN and CDR2 is FVKESK in the germline V gene. The sample originates from a study of blood T cell repertoires in COVID-19. Turning to the study itself: The United States, Italy and Spain supplied acute and convalescent COVID-19 samples. PBMCs, B-cell-depleted T cells, or T cells provided the cDNA or gDNA that made up the material.

The genes are TRBV14 and TRBJ1-1; TRBD1 is a possible D gene (6 bases). This sequence originates from a man aged 35 to 55 with acute or convalescent COVID-19. Sample: peripheral blood. The CDR3 region is CASSQDFRGTEAFF. For the CDR3, the DNA is TGTGCCAGCAGCCAAGATTTCAGGGGCACTGAAGCTTTCTTT. The entire variable domain, with the rest obtained from reference TRBV14 and TRBJ1-1, is as follows: EAGVTQFPSHSVIEKGQTVTLRCDPISGHDNLYWYRRVMGKEIKFLLHFVKESKQDESGMPNNRFLAERTGGTYSTLKVQPAELEDSGVYFCASSQDFRGTEAFFGQGTRLTVV.